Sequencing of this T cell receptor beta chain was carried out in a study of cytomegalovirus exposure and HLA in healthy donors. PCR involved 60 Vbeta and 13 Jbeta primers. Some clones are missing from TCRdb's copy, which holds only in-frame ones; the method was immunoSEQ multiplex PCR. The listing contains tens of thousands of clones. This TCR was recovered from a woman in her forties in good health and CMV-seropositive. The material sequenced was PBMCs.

CDR3: CASSPNAGAGGEQFF. For the CDR3, the DNA is TGTGCCAGCTCACCAAACGCGGGGGCGGGGGGTGAGCAGTTCTTC. The chain employs TRBV18 and TRBJ2-1, with 8 bases aligning to TRBD2. J lost 9 bases, V lost 2 bases, and 9 bases had no gene match. From germline, CDR1 is KGHSH and CDR2 LQKENI. This CDR3 comprises 15 residues.